The 2 T cell receptor beta chains in this list originate from one sample, sequenced in a study of T cell responses to AZD1222 COVID-19 vaccine. This table comes from immunoSEQ multiplex PCR, and its TCRdb copy is limited to in-frame clones, with some not included. The data show 90,000 to 120,000 clones, roughly nine tenths seen once. Sequencing used peripheral blood, obtained on day 0 of AZD1222 vaccination. The source of these receptors is an adult in good health.

J is TRBJ2-1 and V is TRBV24-1, with a tentative D call TRBD1 (5 bases). Germline values: CDR1 KGHDR, CDR2 SFDVKD. The CDR3 length is 14 residues. Trimming pared 5 bases from V and 4 bases from J, leaving 11 bases between. CDR3 loop: CATSGGGLYNEQFF. CDR3 nucleotide sequence: TGTGCCACCAGTGGGGGCGGCCTGTACAATGAGCAGTTCTTC.

This sequence joins TRBV5-4 and TRBJ2-5; the match to TRBD2 covers 9 bases. The length of the CDR3 is 15 residues. V lost 1 base, J lost 4 bases, and 5 bases stayed unmatched. From germline, CDR1 is SGHNT and CDR2 YYREEE (reference sequence). This chain's CDR3 is CASSLRIAGAETQYF. CDR3 in DNA: TGTGCCAGCAGCTTGAGGATAGCGGGGGCAGAGACCCAGTACTTC.